This T cell receptor (beta chain) was profiled in a study of T cells in tuberculosis. Study conclusions and caveats: Shorter CDR3-alpha in active tuberculosis partly drove smaller distances. Smaller distances to GMM-specific TCRs suggested their expansion in active tuberculosis.

Documented time point: new active TB diagnosis, blood taken before or within 7 days of starting treatment. CDR1 is LGHNA, CDR2 YNFKEQ, per germline. This CDR3 is 17 amino acids long. V dropped 0 bases and J dropped 1; count of bases not matched to a gene: 6. Repertoires were generated with immunoSEQ multiplex PCR, while TCRdb's copy carries only in-frame clones and drops some. The profile covers roughly 35,000 clones, with roughly 94% appearing a single time and roughly 6.4% taken by the ten largest. For this clone: What it recognizes is unknown.

Sequenced here: PBMCs, sampled at tuberculosis diagnosis. The clonotype was recovered from an adult with tuberculosis. Some clones in this sample may be carry-over from other donors' samples. This chain uses TRBV4-2 with TRBJ1-5; 7 nucleotides align to TRBD1. This CDR3 is CASSQEGDSQSNQPQHF. DNA of the CDR3: TGTGCCAGCAGCCAAGAGGGGGACAGCCAGAGCAATCAGCCCCAGCATTTT.